A single sample gave rise to the 23 T cell receptor beta chains below, sequenced in a study of blood T cell repertoires in COVID-19. Generated by immunoSEQ multiplex PCR, the TCRdb table keeps only in-frame clones and is missing some. The data contain some 380,000 clones, roughly 88% of them seen just once; the ten biggest clones take up approximately 2%. Sequenced material: PBMCs or T cells enriched from blood (not recorded which). These receptors all come from a woman aged 40 to 55 with acute COVID-19.

The CDR3 reads CASSSWPRGRKTGELFF. The CDR3 DNA follows: TGTGCCAGCAGCTCGTGGCCCAGGGGTAGGAAAACCGGGGAGCTGTTTTTT. The chain links TRBV7-7 to TRBJ2-2, with D possibly TRBD1 on 6 matching bases. With 4 bases removed from V and 5 bases from J, the gap between germline ends came to 20 bases. CDR1 and CDR2 (germline): SSHAT, FNYEAQ (reference sequence). The CDR3 is 17 amino acids.

V and J are TRBV5-6 and TRBJ1-5, with 8 nucleotides matching TRBD1. From germline, CDR1 is SGHDT and CDR2 YYEEEE. V lost 0 bases to trimming and J lost 1 base; unmatched junction nucleotides: 3. The CDR3 has 16 amino acids. This CDR3 is CASSLGQGASNQPQHF. For the CDR3, the DNA is TGTGCCAGCAGCTTGGGGCAGGGGGCGAGCAATCAGCCCCAGCATTTT.

This chain links TRBV11-2 with TRBJ1-1, with a possible D match to TRBD1 (6 bases). Deletions cut 4 bases from V and 10 bases from J, with 19 bases between. The CDR3 consists of 14 residues. The germline V gene encodes CDR1 SGHAT and CDR2 FQNNGV. CDR3 in amino acids: CASSSSDWTVRAFF. The CDR3 coding sequence is TGTGCCAGCAGCTCATCTGACTGGACAGTGAGAGCTTTCTTT.

This clone was observed a few times. The rearrangement links TRBV5-5 to TRBJ1-2; 8 nucleotides line up with TRBD1. V gave up 2 bases and J gave up 4 bases; unmatched junction bases: 7. Germline V gene lookup returns CDR1 SGHKS and CDR2 YYEKEE (reference sequence). CDR3 length: 15 amino acids. CDR3 amino acids: CASSFGQGGGYGYTF. CDR3 sequence (DNA): TGTGCCAGCAGCTTCGGACAGGGCGGCGGCTATGGCTACACCTTC. The whole variable domain, filled in from reference TRBV5-5 and TRBJ1-2, reads DAGVTQSPTHLIKTRGQQVTLRCSPISGHKSVSWYQQVLGQGPQFIFQYYEKEERGRGNFPDRFSARQFPNYSSELNVNALLLGDSALYLCASSFGQGGGYGYTFGSGTRLTVV.

The chain recombines TRBV4-1 with TRBJ2-1, with TRBD2 as a possible D gene (7 bases). The CDR3 consists of 16 residues. Trimming cost V 0 bases and J 8 bases, with 17 bases left between them. Per the germline V gene, CDR1 is MGHRA and CDR2 is YSYEKL. CDR3 region: CASSQDLAGAPYEQFF. CDR3 DNA sequence: TGCGCCAGCAGCCAAGATTTGGCGGGGGCCCCTTATGAGCAGTTCTTC.

The chain links TRBV3-1 (or the pseudogene TRBV3-2) to TRBJ1-2; a weak D match, TRBD1 (6 bases). Germline V gene lookup returns CDR1 LGHDT and CDR2 YNNKEL (reference sequence). Deletions cut 4 bases from V and 0 bases from J, with 12 bases between. This CDR3 is 15 amino acids long. CDR3 DNA: TGTGCCAGCAGCCCTAGACAGGACTCTAACTATGGCTACACCTTC. This encodes CASSPRQDSNYGYTF.

The rearrangement joins TRBV4-1 to TRBJ2-3, with TRBD2 matching over 16 bases. The germline CDR1 and CDR2 sequences are MGHRA and YSYEKL. After removal of 4 bases from V and 2 bases from J, the junction contained 9 bases not matched to a gene. The CDR3 covers 19 residues. The CDR3 here is CASSRTGLAGGLDTDTQYF. Here the CDR3 DNA reads TGCGCCAGCAGCCGGACGGGACTAGCGGGGGGGCTCGACACAGATACGCAGTATTTT.

The CDR3 spells CASSPDGQGWNQPQHF. Written as DNA, the CDR3 is TGTGCCAGCAGCCCCGACGGACAGGGATGGAATCAGCCCCAGCATTTT. V usage is TRBV27 and J usage is TRBJ1-5; TRBD1 agrees at 8 bases. The V gene's germline CDR1 is MNHEY and CDR2 SMNVEV (reference sequence). Germline trimming cut 6 bases from V and 4 bases from J; bases unmatched to any gene: 11. The CDR3 spans 16 residues.

The chain couples TRBV19 to TRBJ1-5, with 7 bases lining up with TRBD1. The ends lost 3 bases at V and 4 bases at J; junction bases unmatched: 9. CDR3 length equals 16 residues. Germline-derived CDR1 and CDR2 are LNHDA and SQIVND (reference sequence). CDR3 in amino acids: CASSMLWAGGNQPQHF. The CDR3, as DNA: TGTGCCAGTAGTATGCTGTGGGCAGGGGGAAATCAGCCCCAGCATTTT.

This rearrangement joins TRBV2 to TRBJ1-1; 7 bases are a match to TRBD1. The CDR3 has 15 residues. Germline loops: CDR1 SNHLY, CDR2 FYNNEI. The ends lost 5 bases at V and 3 bases at J; junction bases unmatched: 9. In DNA, the CDR3 is TGTGCCAGCAGTCGCCTTGACAGGGTTGACACTGAAGCTTTCTTT. It yields the protein CASSRLDRVDTEAFF.

The chain has TRBV7-9 and TRBJ2-1; D gene ambiguous. Germline CDR1 and CDR2: SEHNR and FQNEAQ (reference sequence). The V end lost 6 bases, the J end lost 10 bases, and 10 bases lay between the germline ends. The CDR3 sequence is 11 residues long. The CDR3 loop is CASSPLAEQFF. In DNA, the CDR3 is TGTGCCAGCAGTCCCCTGGCAGAGCAGTTCTTC. Full variable domain (outside the CDR3, taken from reference TRBV7-9 and TRBJ2-1): DTGVSQNPRHKITKRGQNVTFRCDPISEHNRLYWYRQTLGQGPEFLTYFQNEAQLEKSRLLSDRFSAERPKGSFSTLEIQRTEQGDSAMYLCASSPLAEQFFGPGTRLTVL.

The rearrangement links TRBV30 to TRBJ1-6; D gene unclear. The CDR3 length is 14 residues. Germline assignment: CDR1 GTSNPN and CDR2 SVGIG (reference sequence). The V end lost 1 base, the J end lost 8 bases, and 12 bases lay between the germline ends. In DNA form, the CDR3 reads TGTGCCTGGAGTGGCGATAGGCGGTATTCACCCCTCCACTTT. This sequence encodes CAWSGDRRYSPLHF.

This clone was seen a single time. CDR3 residues: CAWSEQGATNEKLFF. In DNA form, the CDR3 reads TGTGCCTGGAGCGAACAGGGGGCGACTAATGAAAAACTGTTTTTT. The V and J genes are TRBV30 and TRBJ1-4; 9 bases are a match to TRBD1. Germline V lookup: CDR1 GTSNPN, CDR2 SVGIG (reference sequence). The V gene end was trimmed by 3 bases and the J gene end by 2 bases; junction bases not matched to a gene: 4. This CDR3 contains 15 residues.

In its sample, this clone was seen once. The chain carries TRBV5-4 and TRBJ2-5, with a weak D call TRBD2 (5 bases). The CDR3 covers 12 residues. V lost 5 bases, J lost 1 base, and 6 bases lay in between. CDR1 and CDR2 (germline): SGHNT, YYREEE (reference sequence). The CDR3 spells CASRDSQETQYF. The CDR3 bases are TGTGCCAGCAGGGACTCCCAAGAGACCCAGTACTTC.

The V and J genes are TRBV2 and TRBJ1-2, with a weak D call TRBD1 (6 bases). Germline CDR1 is SNHLY and CDR2 is FYNNEI. V gave up 2 bases and J gave up 7 bases, with 17 bases separating them. There are 15 residues in the CDR3. This CDR3 reads CASSESTRGASGYTF. The CDR3 region has the DNA TGTGCCAGCAGTGAATCAACACGGGGGGCAAGTGGCTACACCTTC.

The chain couples TRBV11-3 to TRBJ2-1; 9 positions agree with TRBD1. The CDR3 length is 14 residues. The V and J ends lost 5 bases and 4 bases, in that order; junction bases with no gene match: 3. Germline CDR1 and CDR2: SGHNT and YENEEA. The CDR3 is CASSPGQGYNEQFF. CDR3 DNA: TGTGCCAGCAGCCCGGGACAGGGATACAATGAGCAGTTCTTC. Based on the CDR3 plus reference TRBV11-3 and TRBJ2-1, the full variable domain is EAGVVQSPRYKIIEKKQPVAFWCNPISGHNTLYWYLQNLGQGPELLIRYENEEAVDDSQLPKDRFSAERLKGVDSTLKIQPAELGDSAVYLCASSPGQGYNEQFFGPGTRLTVL.

The rearrangement links TRBV11-3 to TRBJ1-1, with 10 bases fitting TRBD1. V trimming: 0 bases; J trimming: 4 bases; junction bases outside the gene matches: 8. The CDR3 spans 17 residues. Germline V gives CDR1 SGHNT, CDR2 YENEEA. This chain's CDR3 is CASSLDPGTGDGTEAFF. The DNA for the CDR3 is TGTGCCAGCAGCTTAGATCCAGGGACAGGGGATGGCACTGAAGCTTTCTTT.

V and J are TRBV2 and TRBJ2-2, with 8 positions matching TRBD1. This CDR3 contains 15 residues. V shed 6 bases and J 6 bases; nucleotides not matched to a gene: 9. CDR1 SNHLY and CDR2 FYNNEI come from the germline V gene. The CDR3 DNA reads as TGTGCCAGCAGAACATCGACAGGGGCGCCCGGGGAGCTGTTTTTT. Protein sequence: CASRTSTGAPGELFF.

V gene TRBV19 combines with J gene TRBJ2-7; D remains ambiguous. The germline CDR1 and CDR2 sequences are LNHDA and SQIVND (reference sequence). V was cut by 3 bases and J by 3 bases, with 12 bases left in between. This CDR3 spans 14 amino acids. CDR3 loop: CASSMAPTDYEQYF. CDR3 DNA: TGTGCCAGTAGTATGGCTCCAACAGACTACGAGCAGTACTTC. Filled out from reference TRBV19 and TRBJ2-7, the complete variable domain reads DGGITQSPKYLFRKEGQNVTLSCEQNLNHDAMYWYRQDPGQGLRLIYYSQIVNDFQKGDIAEGYSVSREKKESFPLTVTSAQKNPTAFYLCASSMAPTDYEQYFGPGTRLTVT.

Written as DNA, the CDR3 is TGTGCCAGCAGTACCCGGGACAGGGTTTTCTACGAGCAGTACTTC. Its translation: CASSTRDRVFYEQYF. The chain is built from TRBV27 and TRBJ2-7, with TRBD1 identical over 9 bases. Germline lookup yields CDR1 MNHEY and CDR2 SMNVEV (reference sequence). The CDR3 is made up of 15 amino acids. V lost 5 bases and J lost 3; bases outside the gene matches: 8.

This rearrangement joins TRBV5-6 to TRBJ2-3, with TRBD2 as a possible D gene (5 bases). V lost 2 bases and J 0 bases, leaving 13 bases between the germline ends. Germline V gives CDR1 SGHDT, CDR2 YYEEEE. The CDR3 is made up of 16 amino acids. Here the CDR3 reads CASSFGVAPSTDTQYF. The CDR3 DNA follows: TGTGCCAGCAGCTTCGGGGTAGCCCCTAGCACAGATACGCAGTATTTT.

This clone was recorded a few times. The chain employs TRBV5-4 and TRBJ1-2, with 7 bases matching TRBD1. This CDR3 spans 17 amino acids. Per the germline V gene, CDR1 is SGHNT and CDR2 is YYREEE (reference sequence). After removal of 4 bases from V and 4 bases from J, the junction contained 16 bases not matched to a gene. The CDR3 bases are TGTGCCAGCAGCACCCCAACTGGACAGGACCGAGGCTATGGCTACACCTTC. It codes for CASSTPTGQDRGYGYTF.

The table lists this clone with a count of one. The chain employs TRBV5-1 and TRBJ1-1; D is perhaps TRBD1 (6 bases). V was pared by 2 bases and J by 5 bases, with 16 bases between. Germline V gives CDR1 SGHRS, CDR2 YFSETQ. CDR3 length equals 15 residues. The CDR3 spells CASSFLQGMMTEAFF. The DNA for the CDR3 is TGCGCCAGCAGCTTCTTACAGGGTATGATGACTGAAGCTTTCTTT.